This TCR beta chain was sequenced in a study of shared clonotypes between healthy human individuals. Looked up from germline, CDR1 is LNHNV and CDR2 is YYDKDF (reference sequence). The V segment lost 0 bases and the J segment 3 bases; nucleotides outside the gene matches: 4. The CDR3 totals 16 residues. Only in-frame clones appear in the TCRdb table, and some are missing; sequencing was by immunoSEQ multiplex PCR. The sample shows around 500,000 clones, more than 75% of them seen only once. The genes are TRBV15 and TRBJ2-3, with 9 bases aligning to TRBD1. This clonotype originated in a woman in her 40s in good health. Some clones in this sample may be carry-over from other donors' samples. The specimen sequenced was PBMCs. CDR3 bases: TGTGCCACCAGCAGAGATCAACAGGGGGCAACAGATACGCAGTATTTT. It yields the protein CATSRDQQGATDTQYF.